Each of the 8 T cell receptor beta chains below was sequenced from the same sample in a study of T cells in Graves' hyperthyroidism and ophthalmopathy. Amplified TCR beta CDR3 regions came from RNA transcripts. The study used the HTBI primer set for a first-round RT-PCR of the TCR CDR3. Via MiXCR, TCRdb re-called the multiplex PCR reads, giving one row per CDR3 protein. There are 600,000 to 700,000 distinct CDR3 sequences in the sample; about 45% occur only once, and about 7.7% lies in the top ten. Sequenced material: peripheral blood or thyroid tissue (not recorded which). All receptors come from an adult man with Graves' disease, either hyperthyroidism or ophthalmopathy (not recorded which).

This clonotype was picked up many times. The J gene is TRBJ2-2, the V gene TRBV7-9, with unresolved D. With 5 bases removed from V and 5 bases from J, the gap between germline ends came to 9 bases. Germline lookup yields CDR1 SEHNR and CDR2 FQNEAQ (reference sequence). The CDR3 loop spans 13 amino acids. CDR3 in DNA: TGTGCCAGCAGCCCTGTGGTGACCGGGGAGCTGTTTTTT. It codes for CASSPVVTGELFF.

The chain has TRBV20-1 and TRBJ1-5; D is unresolved. With 3 bases removed from V and 5 bases from J, the gap between germline ends came to 8 bases. Germline values: CDR1 DFQATT, CDR2 SNEGSKA (reference sequence). This CDR3 has 12 residues. The CDR3 DNA is TGCAGTGCTAGGGTAGCGGATCAGCCCCAGCATTTT. This gives the protein CSARVADQPQHF.

The rearrangement joins TRBV7-9 to TRBJ2-7; the D is unclear. The CDR3 has 14 residues. CDR1 and CDR2 (germline): SEHNR, FQNEAQ (reference sequence). V was shortened by 1 base and J by 3 bases, with 10 bases between the two germline ends. The CDR3 nucleotides are TGTGCCAGCAGCTTAGTTGCAGCATACTACGAGCAGTACTTC. It is translated as CASSLVAAYYEQYF.

Regarding this clonotype: Germline and junction disagree at one end, which may indicate a read error. The gene calls are TRBV15 and TRBJ1-5; D gene ambiguous. The CDR3 is 15 amino acids. Per germline, CDR1 LNHNV and CDR2 YYDKDF (reference sequence). Here the CDR3 reads CATSGDREGAETQHF. The CDR3 DNA reads TGTGCCACCAGCGGAGATCGCGAGGGAGCCGAGACCCAGCATTTT.

J is TRBJ2-3 and V is TRBV7-9; the D is unclear. Trimming removed 4 bases at V and 10 bases at J, with 12 bases between. This CDR3 comprises 12 residues. Germline CDR1 and CDR2: SEHNR and FQNEAQ (reference sequence). As DNA, the CDR3 is TGTGCCAGCAGCTCGCTAGGGCGTTCGCAGTATTTT. Its protein is CASSSLGRSQYF.

This chain uses TRBV14 with TRBJ2-5, with a weak D call TRBD1 (5 bases). CDR1 and CDR2 (germline): SGHDN, FVKESK. The V end was cut by 1 base, the J end by 1 base, with 19 bases between. The CDR3 spans 18 residues. For the CDR3, the DNA is TGTGCCAGCAGCCAAGCCGGGTTTCGTTCGCAGGGCCAAGAGACCCAGTACTTC. Translating gives CASSQAGFRSQGQETQYF.

Note on this clonotype: A single base separates this from a much larger clone, so it may be a read error. Here the CDR3 omits its conserved ending phenylalanine or tryptophan, so a read error is the likely source. The chain couples TRBV24-1 to TRBJ1-5; no firm D call. The CDR3 is 15 residues long. The germline V and J ends were trimmed by 4 bases and 2 bases, with 11 bases remaining between them. CDR1 and CDR2 (germline): KGHDR, SFDVKD. CDR3 nucleotide sequence: TGTGCCACCAGTGACCCGGCGTTTGGCAATCAGCCCCAGCATCTT. Its protein is CATSDPAFGNQPQHL.

A note on this clonotype: A much larger clonotype is one base distant, so this may be a read error. This likely comes from a read error, as the CDR3 has no conserved phenylalanine or tryptophan at its end. The DNA is left out, because the CDR3 cannot be placed on it with certainty; the CDR3 is given as TCRdb lists it. The rearrangement links TRBV2 to TRBJ2-7. Per the germline V gene, CDR1 is SNHLY and CDR2 is FYNNEI. The CDR3 adds up to 10 amino acids, both ends counted. CDR3 sequence reads: CATGQLERYI.